The 14 T cell receptor beta chains reported below all come from one sample, sequenced in a study of blood T cell repertoires in COVID-19. The method was immunoSEQ multiplex PCR; TCRdb's version includes in-frame clones alone and lacks a portion of them. The sample lists 300,000 to 350,000 clones, around 88% occurring once. Sequencing used peripheral blood. Source of these receptors: a man aged 30-40 years with active or convalescent COVID-19.

This chain connects TRBV11-2 to TRBJ2-1; 11 nucleotides align to TRBD2. CDR1 is SGHAT, CDR2 FQNNGV, per germline. The CDR3 is made up of 16 amino acids. V gave up 3 bases and J gave up 7 bases; unmatched junction bases: 8. In DNA form, the CDR3 reads TGTGCCAGCAGCTTGGTAACTAGCGGGGGACCTAATGAGCAGTTCTTC. As protein: CASSLVTSGGPNEQFF.

This chain uses TRBV19 with TRBJ1-3; tentatively, D is TRBD1 (5 bases). Germline lookup yields CDR1 LNHDA and CDR2 SQIVND (reference sequence). V gave up 5 bases and J gave up 2 bases, with 13 bases separating them. The CDR3 loop spans 15 amino acids. The CDR3 sequence is CASSPLQGAGNTIYF. DNA of the CDR3: TGTGCCAGTAGTCCTCTGCAGGGTGCTGGAAACACCATATATTTT.

The chain combines TRBV9 with TRBJ2-7; 11 bases are shared with TRBD1. Trimming removed 3 bases from V and 3 bases from J; junction bases left unmatched: 5. CDR1 and CDR2 (germline): SGDLS, YYNGEE. The CDR3 length is 15 residues. CDR3 loop: CASSEGQGGFYEQYF. CDR3 nucleotide sequence: TGTGCCAGCAGCGAGGGACAGGGGGGGTTCTACGAGCAGTACTTC.

The V call is TRBV18, the J call TRBJ1-1; D is unresolved. Germline-derived CDR1 and CDR2 are KGHSH and LQKENI. This CDR3 contains 13 residues. Trimming stripped 6 bases from V and 1 base from J, with 9 bases between. DNA of the CDR3: TGTGCCAGCTCCGTAGCCCAGAACACTGAAGCTTTCTTT. Protein: CASSVAQNTEAFF. Variable domain in full (rest from reference TRBV18 and TRBJ1-1): NAGVMQNPRHLVRRRGQEARLRCSPMKGHSHVYWYRQLPEEGLKFMVYLQKENIIDESGMPKERFSAEFPKEGPSILRIQQVVRGDSAAYFCASSVAQNTEAFFGQGTRLTVV.

This clone came up once. The chain links TRBV19 to TRBJ1-2; 9 bases line up with TRBD1. The length of the CDR3 is 14 residues. The trim removed 5 bases at V and 4 bases at J, leaving 5 bases unmatched. Germline V gene data show CDR1 as LNHDA and CDR2 as SQIVND (reference sequence). Written as DNA, the CDR3 is TGTGCCAGTAGTCGGCAGACAGGGGGCTATGGCTACACCTTC. Translating gives CASSRQTGGYGYTF.

This clone appeared a few times. V and J are TRBV13 and TRBJ1-2; maybe TRBD1 (5 bases). From germline, CDR1 is PRHDT and CDR2 FYEKMQ (reference sequence). V was clipped by 8 bases and J by 0 bases, with 7 bases between them. This CDR3 comprises 12 residues. CDR3 DNA sequence: TGTGCCAGCGGCAGGGCTAACTATGGCTACACCTTC. Protein sequence: CASGRANYGYTF.

The rearrangement uses TRBV9 and TRBJ2-7; a weak D match, TRBD2 (7 bases). CDR1 and CDR2 from the germline V gene are SGDLS and YYNGEE. Trimming shortened V by 0 bases and J by 5 bases, and 9 bases separated the two germline ends. The CDR3 runs 13 residues. The CDR3 loop is CASSVVGGHEQYF. CDR3 bases: TGTGCCAGCAGCGTAGTGGGGGGGCACGAGCAGTACTTC.

This clone has a single count. This sequence joins TRBV28 and TRBJ1-5; 11 bases agree with TRBD1. Germline V gene lookup returns CDR1 MDHEN and CDR2 SYDVKM. The V gene end was trimmed by 4 bases and the J gene end by 1 base; junction bases not matched to a gene: 12. The CDR3 totals 19 residues. In DNA, the CDR3 is TGTGCCAGCAGTTCAGAGGGGACAGGGGGGCTTGGAAGCAATCAGCCCCAGCATTTT. Its protein is CASSSEGTGGLGSNQPQHF.

The gene calls are TRBV29-1 and TRBJ1-1, with no clear D. The CDR3 totals 15 residues. Looked up from germline, CDR1 is SQVTM and CDR2 is ANQGSEA. V gave up 3 bases and J gave up 1 base, with 15 bases separating them. CDR3 region: CSVDVVGGPNTEAFF. The CDR3 coding sequence is TGCAGCGTTGACGTTGTGGGCGGGCCGAACACTGAAGCTTTCTTT.

V and J are TRBV2 and TRBJ2-5, with a weak D call TRBD2 (6 bases). The CDR3 is made up of 14 amino acids. Trimming left V 7 bases short and J 5 bases short, with 17 bases between. The V gene's germline CDR1 is SNHLY and CDR2 FYNNEI. Written as DNA, the CDR3 is TGTGCCAGCACGTGGACTACGGCAGGGGAGACCCAGTACTTC. Translated, it gives CASTWTTAGETQYF.

This chain links TRBV11-3 with TRBJ2-7, with D possibly being TRBD1 (5 bases). Trimming left V 1 base short and J 4 bases short, with 8 bases between. The germline CDR1 and CDR2 sequences are SGHNT and YENEEA. This CDR3 is 13 amino acids long. The CDR3 nucleotides read TGTGCCAGCAGCTTAGGCGACAGATACGAGCAGTACTTC. This codes for CASSLGDRYEQYF.

The chain uses TRBV15 and TRBJ1-1; D remains unclear. This CDR3 has 17 amino acids. CDR1 and CDR2 from the germline V gene are LNHNV and YYDKDF (reference sequence). V shed 5 bases and J shed 5 bases, with 24 bases lying between them. CDR3 nucleotides: TGTGCCACCAGCCAGAGGTGGAAAACCGGGGAAAGGACTGAAGCTTTCTTT. This encodes CATSQRWKTGERTEAFF.

The chain recombines TRBV28 with TRBJ1-2; TRBD1 aligns across 8 bases. Germline V CDR1 and CDR2: MDHEN, SYDVKM. Trimming took 6 bases from V and 4 from J; bases not matched to a gene: 7. This CDR3 has 14 residues. This chain's CDR3 is CASRSGTGPYGYTF. CDR3 DNA: TGTGCCAGCAGGTCCGGGACAGGCCCCTATGGCTACACCTTC.

The chain carries TRBV20-1 and TRBJ2-1; perhaps TRBD1 as D (6 bases). CDR1 is DFQATT, CDR2 SNEGSKA, per germline (reference sequence). V lost 6 bases and J 10 bases, leaving 13 bases between the germline ends. The CDR3 contains 11 residues. CDR3 residues: CSADRFGEQFF. In DNA, the CDR3 is TGCAGTGCGGACAGATTCGGGGAGCAGTTCTTC.